The 7 T cell receptor beta chains given below trace back to one sample, sequenced in a study of T-cell memory formation after mild COVID-19. One entry per CDR3 protein, called by TCRdb with MiXCR from the 5' RACE reads. Here the sample spans around 99,000 distinct CDR3 sequences, about an eighth being singletons. The source material was PBMCs or a T cell subset sorted from them (not recorded which). Every receptor here comes from a young man who had mild COVID-19 (a few samples of this study predate the infection). Cell type and time point are not known.

The CDR3 DNA reads as TGCGCCAGCAGCCAAGATCCCGGGGACCAATACGAGCAGTACTTC. Protein product: CASSQDPGDQYEQYF. V usage is TRBV4-3 and J usage is TRBJ2-7; D tentatively fits TRBD1 or TRBD2 (5 bases each). Germline V gene lookup returns CDR1 LGHNA and CDR2 YSLEER. The length of the CDR3 is 15 residues. The V end lost 0 bases, the J end lost 4 bases, and 13 bases lay between the germline ends.

This clonotype was seen once. This chain uses TRBV7-2 with TRBJ2-3, with D perhaps TRBD2 (5 bases). Trimming shortened V by 3 bases and J by 6 bases, and 10 bases separated the two germline ends. This CDR3 region has 13 residues. Germline V gene data show CDR1 as SGHTA and CDR2 as FQGNSA. The CDR3 is CASSFRRPDTQYF. CDR3 bases: TGTGCCAGCAGCTTCAGGAGGCCGGATACGCAGTATTTT.

The J gene is TRBJ2-7, the V gene TRBV14; TRBD2 aligns across 9 bases. V lost 4 bases, J lost 6 bases, and 7 bases stayed unmatched. Per the germline V gene, CDR1 is SGHDN and CDR2 is FVKESK. This CDR3 has 14 amino acids. CDR3 bases: TGTGCCAGCAGCCTTGGACTAGCGAGATCCGAGCAGTACTTC. Its translation: CASSLGLARSEQYF.

This clonotype was observed a handful of times. This chain uses TRBV9 with TRBJ2-1; a possible D gene is TRBD1 (6 bases). The CDR3 contains 13 residues. V gave up 4 bases and J gave up 8 bases, with 13 bases separating them. The germline V gene has CDR1 SGDLS and CDR2 YYNGEE. The CDR3 region has the DNA TGTGCCAGCAGCCCCCGGACAGTAGATGAGCAGTTCTTC. This gives the protein CASSPRTVDEQFF. Full variable domain (outside the CDR3, taken from reference TRBV9 and TRBJ2-1): DSGVTQTPKHLITATGQRVTLRCSPRSGDLSVYWYQQSLDQGLQFLIQYYNGEERAKGNILERFSAQQFPDLHSELNLSSLELGDSALYFCASSPRTVDEQFFGPGTRLTVL.

This clonotype occurred a few times. The chain uses TRBV4-1 and TRBJ1-5; a weak D match, TRBD1 (5 bases). The germline CDR1 and CDR2 sequences are MGHRA and YSYEKL. V lost 0 bases and J 4 bases, leaving 13 bases between the germline ends. The CDR3 sequence is 16 residues long. CDR3 nucleotides: TGCGCCAGCAGCCAAGATTGGGGCAGGGAAAATCAGCCCCAGCATTTT. Its translation: CASSQDWGRENQPQHF.

The J gene is TRBJ2-1, the V gene TRBV27, with no clear D. V was trimmed by 3 bases and J by 7 bases, leaving 7 bases between them. The CDR3 spans 12 residues. Per germline, CDR1 MNHEY and CDR2 SMNVEV (reference sequence). The CDR3 region is CASSFSGNEQFF. The CDR3 bases are TGTGCCAGCAGTTTTAGTGGGAATGAGCAGTTCTTC.

The chain links TRBV7-2 to TRBJ2-5; 7 bases are a match to TRBD2. The CDR3 length is 15 residues. Germline loops: CDR1 SGHTA, CDR2 FQGNSA. Trimming cost V 6 bases and J 2 bases; bases outside gene matches: 9. DNA for the CDR3: TGTGCCAGCAGTGGATACGGGGGACTACAAGAGACCCAGTACTTC. Its protein product is CASSGYGGLQETQYF.